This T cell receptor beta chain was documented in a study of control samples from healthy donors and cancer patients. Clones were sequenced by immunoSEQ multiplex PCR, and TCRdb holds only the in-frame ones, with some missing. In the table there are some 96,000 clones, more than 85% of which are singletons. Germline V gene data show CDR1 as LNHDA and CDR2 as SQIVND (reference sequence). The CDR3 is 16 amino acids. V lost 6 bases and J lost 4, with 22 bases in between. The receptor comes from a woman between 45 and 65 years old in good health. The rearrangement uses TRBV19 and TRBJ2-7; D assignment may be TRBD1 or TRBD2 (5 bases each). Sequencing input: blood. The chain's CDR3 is CASRGSTDTGRYEQYF. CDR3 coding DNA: TGTGCCAGTAGGGGAAGCACAGACACGGGACGTTACGAGCAGTACTTC.